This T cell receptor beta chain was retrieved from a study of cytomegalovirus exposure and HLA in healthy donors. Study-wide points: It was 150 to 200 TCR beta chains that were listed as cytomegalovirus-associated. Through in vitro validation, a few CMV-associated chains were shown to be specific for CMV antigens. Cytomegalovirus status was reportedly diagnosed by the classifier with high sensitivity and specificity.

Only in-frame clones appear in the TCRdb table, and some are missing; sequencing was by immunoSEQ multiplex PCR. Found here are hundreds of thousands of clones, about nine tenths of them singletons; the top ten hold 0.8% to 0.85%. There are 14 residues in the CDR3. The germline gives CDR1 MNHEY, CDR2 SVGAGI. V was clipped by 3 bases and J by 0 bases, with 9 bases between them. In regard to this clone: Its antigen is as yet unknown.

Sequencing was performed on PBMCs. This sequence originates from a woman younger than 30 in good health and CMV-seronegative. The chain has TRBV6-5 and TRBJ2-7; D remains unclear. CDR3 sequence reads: CASSYSPSSYEQYF. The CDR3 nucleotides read TGTGCCAGCAGTTATAGTCCGAGCTCCTACGAGCAGTACTTC.